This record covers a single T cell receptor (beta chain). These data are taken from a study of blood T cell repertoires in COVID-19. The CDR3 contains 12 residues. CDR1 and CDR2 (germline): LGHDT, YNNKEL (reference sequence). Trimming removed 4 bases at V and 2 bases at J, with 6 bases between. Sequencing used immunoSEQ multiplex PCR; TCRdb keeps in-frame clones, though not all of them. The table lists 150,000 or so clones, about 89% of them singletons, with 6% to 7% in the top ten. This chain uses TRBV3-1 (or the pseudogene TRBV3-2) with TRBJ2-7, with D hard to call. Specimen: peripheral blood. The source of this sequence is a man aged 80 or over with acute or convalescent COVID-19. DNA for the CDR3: TGTGCCAGCAGCCGCGTCCCCTACGAGCAGTACTTC. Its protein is CASSRVPYEQYF.